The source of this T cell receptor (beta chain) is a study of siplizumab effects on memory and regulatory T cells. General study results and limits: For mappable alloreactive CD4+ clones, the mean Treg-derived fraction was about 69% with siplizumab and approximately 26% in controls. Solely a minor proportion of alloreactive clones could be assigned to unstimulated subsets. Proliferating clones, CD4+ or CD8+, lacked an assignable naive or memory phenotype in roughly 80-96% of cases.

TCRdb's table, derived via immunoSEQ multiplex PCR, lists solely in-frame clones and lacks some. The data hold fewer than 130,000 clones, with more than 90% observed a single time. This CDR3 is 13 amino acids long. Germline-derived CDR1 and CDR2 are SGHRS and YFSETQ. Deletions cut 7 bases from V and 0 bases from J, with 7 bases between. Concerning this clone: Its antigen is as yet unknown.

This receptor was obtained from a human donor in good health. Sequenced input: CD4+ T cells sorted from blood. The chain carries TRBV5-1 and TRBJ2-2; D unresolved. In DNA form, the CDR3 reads TGCGCCAGCCGTACCGCGAACACCGGGGAGCTGTTTTTT. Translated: CASRTANTGELFF. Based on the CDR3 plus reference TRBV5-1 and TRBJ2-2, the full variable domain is KAGVTQTPRYLIKTRGQQVTLSCSPISGHRSVSWYQQTPGQGLQFLFEYFSETQRNKGNFPGRFSGRQFSNSRSEMNVSTLELGDSALYLCASRTANTGELFFGEGSRLTVL.